Listed below are T cell receptor beta chains from one sample, sequenced in a study of human T cells and chemical hapten exposure. TCRdb reanalysed the RACE reads using MiXCR and keeps one entry per CDR3 protein. Here the sample spans some 99,000 distinct CDR3 sequences, about a tenth being singletons. The sequences come from whole blood, collected in connection with sensitization to the hapten diphenylcyclopropenone (DPC). The receptor source for this set is a middle-aged woman with alopecia areata. Some clones in this sample may be carry-over from other donors' samples. CDR3s include the opening cysteine and the closing phenylalanine or tryptophan. The order of the fields is clone size, J gene, D gene, V gene, CDR3 protein, CDR3 DNA. A D gene is named only where the DNA matches it firmly. Where a row states a size, it is once, few, many or the class of an expanded clone; other rows omit it.

>many|TRBJ2-1|-|TRBV19
CASSIGTGFNEQFF
TGTGCCAGTAGTATAGGGACGGGTTTCAATGAGCAGTTCTTC
>few|TRBJ2-5|-|TRBV9
CASSVSTGQETQYF
TGTGCCAGCAGCGTCTCGACAGGCCAAGAGACCCAGTACTTC
>many|TRBJ1-2|-|TRBV4-3
CASSQPVSNAKGGYTF
TGCGCCAGCAGCCAACCCGTGTCTAACGCCAAAGGTGGCTACACCTTC
>many|TRBJ2-2|-|TRBV11-2
CASSLGRDNSGELFF
TGTGCCAGCAGCTTAGGCAGGGACAACAGTGGGGAGCTGTTTTTT
>-|TRBJ1-6|TRBD1|TRBV27
CASSFGQVKNSPLHF
TGTGCCAGCAGTTTTGGACAGGTTAAGAATTCACCCCTCCACTTT
>many|TRBJ2-1|TRBD1|TRBV12-3/TRBV12-4
CASSLAALTGAEQFF
TGTGCCAGCAGTTTAGCGGCCTTGACAGGGGCGGAGCAGTTCTTC
>many|TRBJ2-2|-|TRBV5-1
CASSLDGLGPLTGELFF
TGCGCCAGCAGCTTGGACGGGCTGGGACCCTTAACCGGGGAGCTGTTTTTT
>few|TRBJ1-1|TRBD1|TRBV19
CASKAQGVNTEAFF
TGTGCCAGTAAGGCGCAGGGGGTGAACACTGAAGCTTTCTTT
>many|TRBJ1-5|-|TRBV18
CASSPTYNQPQHF
TGTGCCAGCTCACCAACCTACAATCAGCCCCAGCATTTT
>-|TRBJ2-3|TRBD2|TRBV11-3
CASSLAAGSSTDTQYF
TGTGCCAGCAGCTTAGCAGCGGGGAGCAGCACAGATACGCAGTATTTT
>few|TRBJ1-2|-|TRBV27
CASSSFAWGGKGYTF
TGTGCCAGCAGTTCTTTCGCTTGGGGCGGGAAAGGCTACACCTTC
>-|TRBJ2-7|-|TRBV29-1
CSAEPGQGSYEQYF
TGCAGCGCCGAGCCAGGGCAGGGGTCCTACGAGCAGTACTTC
>-|TRBJ2-3|-|TRBV20-1
CSVRVHSTDTQYF
TGCAGTGTTCGGGTCCATAGCACAGATACGCAGTATTTT
>few|TRBJ2-2|-|TRBV4-2
CASSQEDQGPGELFF
TGTGCCAGCAGCCAAGAGGACCAGGGCCCGGGGGAGCTGTTTTTT
>many|TRBJ1-6|TRBD1|TRBV20-1
CSAPTGQGINSPLHF
TGCAGTGCTCCCACGGGACAGGGAATAAATTCACCCCTCCACTTT
>few|TRBJ2-7|TRBD2|TRBV6-6
CASSLSGGHHEQYF
TGTGCCAGCAGTCTTAGCGGGGGGCACCACGAGCAGTACTTC
>-|TRBJ2-7|-|TRBV2
CASLLSGPLNEQYF
TGTGCCAGCTTGCTTAGCGGCCCGTTAAACGAGCAGTACTTC
>-|TRBJ2-5|TRBD2|TRBV11-2
CASSPLGAGGPGKTQYF
TGTGCCAGCAGCCCCCTAGGAGCGGGGGGGCCGGGAAAGACCCAGTACTTC
>few|TRBJ2-3|TRBD1|TRBV10-3
CAIRGTETDTQYF
TGTGCCATCAGGGGGACAGAGACAGATACGCAGTATTTT
>many|TRBJ2-7|TRBD1|TRBV20-1
CSARDHRGREQYF
TGCAGTGCTAGAGATCACAGGGGGCGCGAGCAGTACTTC
>-|TRBJ2-5|-|TRBV4-3
CASSQDVLQTQYF
TGCGCCAGCAGCCAAGACGTTTTACAGACCCAGTACTTC
>few|TRBJ1-2|-|TRBV28
CASSWSANYGYTF
TGTGCCAGCAGTTGGAGTGCTAACTATGGCTACACCTTC
>-|TRBJ2-1|TRBD1|TRBV4-3
CASSQDAGGGGNEQFF
TGCGCCAGCAGCCAAGATGCAGGGGGCGGCGGGAATGAGCAGTTCTTC
>few|TRBJ2-5|TRBD2|TRBV11-3
CASSLGTSEEETQYF
TGTGCCAGCAGCTTGGGGACTAGCGAAGAAGAGACCCAGTACTTC
>many|TRBJ1-5|-|TRBV6-5
CASHRGQPQHF
TGTGCCAGCCACCGTGGTCAGCCCCAGCATTTT